The present T cell receptor (beta chain) was sequenced within a study of tumor and adjacent non-tumor tissue in lung cancer. Germline-derived CDR1 and CDR2 are LGHNA and YSLEER. The CDR3 sequence is 15 residues long. Notes on this clonotype: No antigen is known for it. One junction end does not reproduce the germline sequence, and a read error may be involved.

Findings and limits, study-wide: Significantly higher TCR diversity was found in tumor than normal lung.

The template was RNA from unsorted bulk tissue. Distant lung tissue was collected more than 3 cm away from the tumor edge. Donors were chemotherapy-naive, newly diagnosed lung cancer surgical patients in China, August–late 2014. A modified ARM-PCR protocol with three rounds of nested PCR amplified TCRbeta. TCRdb re-called the multiplex PCR reads through MiXCR, storing one row per CDR3 protein. The sample lists about 50,000 distinct CDR3 sequences, 74% occurring once. V gene TRBV4-3 combines with J gene TRBJ2-7, with no clear D. The specimen was distant non-tumor lung tissue. The TCR was taken from a woman in her sixties with non-small cell lung cancer. This CDR3 reads CASIQEIAGGYEQYF. CDR3 DNA: TGCGCCAGCATCCAAGAAATAGCAGGCGGCTACGAGCAGTACTTC.